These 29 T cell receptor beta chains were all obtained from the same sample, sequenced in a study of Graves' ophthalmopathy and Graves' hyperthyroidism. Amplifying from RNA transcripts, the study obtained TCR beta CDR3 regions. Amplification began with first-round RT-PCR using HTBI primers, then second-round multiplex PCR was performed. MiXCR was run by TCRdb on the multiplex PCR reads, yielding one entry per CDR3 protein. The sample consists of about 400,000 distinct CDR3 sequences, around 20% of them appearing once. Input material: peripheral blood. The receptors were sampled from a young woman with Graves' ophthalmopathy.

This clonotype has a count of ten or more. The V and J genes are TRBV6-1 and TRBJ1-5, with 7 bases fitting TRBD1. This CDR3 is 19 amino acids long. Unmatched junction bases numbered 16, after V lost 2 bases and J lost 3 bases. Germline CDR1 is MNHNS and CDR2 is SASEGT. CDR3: CASSEREVQDRWVNQPQHF. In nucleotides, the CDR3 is TGTGCCAGCAGTGAACGGGAGGTGCAGGACAGGTGGGTCAATCAGCCCCAGCATTTT.

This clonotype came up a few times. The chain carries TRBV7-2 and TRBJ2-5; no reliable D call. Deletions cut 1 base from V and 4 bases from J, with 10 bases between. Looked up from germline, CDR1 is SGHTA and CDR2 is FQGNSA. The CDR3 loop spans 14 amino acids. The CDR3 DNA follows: TGTGCCAGCAGCTTAGGGATTTCACGAGAGACCCAGTACTTC. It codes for CASSLGISRETQYF. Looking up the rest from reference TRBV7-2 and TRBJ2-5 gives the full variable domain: GAGVSQSPSNKVTEKGKDVELRCDPISGHTALYWYRQSLGQGLEFLIYFQGNSAPDKSGLPSDRFSAERTGGSVSTLTIQRTQQEDSAVYLCASSLGISRETQYFGPGTRLLVL.

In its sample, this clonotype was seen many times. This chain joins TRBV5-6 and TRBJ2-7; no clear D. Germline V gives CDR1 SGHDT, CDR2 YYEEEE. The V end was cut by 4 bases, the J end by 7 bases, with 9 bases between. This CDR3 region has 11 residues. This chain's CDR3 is CASSPTWEQYF. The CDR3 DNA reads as TGTGCCAGCAGCCCCACATGGGAGCAGTACTTC.

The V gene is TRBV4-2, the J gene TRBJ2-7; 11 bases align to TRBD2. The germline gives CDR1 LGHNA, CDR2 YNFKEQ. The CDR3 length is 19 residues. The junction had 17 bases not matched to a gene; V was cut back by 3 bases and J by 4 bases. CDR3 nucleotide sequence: TGTGCCAGCAGCCAGACTTCCGGGACTAGCGGTGGCGTGGGATACGAGCAGTACTTC. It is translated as CASSQTSGTSGGVGYEQYF.

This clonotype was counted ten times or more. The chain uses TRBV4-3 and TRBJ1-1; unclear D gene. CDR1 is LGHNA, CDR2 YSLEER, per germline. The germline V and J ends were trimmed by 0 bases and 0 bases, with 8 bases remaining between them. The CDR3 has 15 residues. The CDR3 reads CASSQERRMNTEAFF. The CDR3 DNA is TGCGCCAGCAGCCAAGAAAGGAGAATGAACACTGAAGCTTTCTTT.

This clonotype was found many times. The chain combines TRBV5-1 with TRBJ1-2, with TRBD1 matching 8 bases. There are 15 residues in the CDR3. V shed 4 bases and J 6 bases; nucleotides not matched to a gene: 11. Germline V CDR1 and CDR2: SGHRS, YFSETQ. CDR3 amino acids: CASSEGTGLFNGYTF. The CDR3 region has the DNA TGCGCCAGCAGCGAAGGGACAGGCCTGTTCAATGGCTACACCTTC.

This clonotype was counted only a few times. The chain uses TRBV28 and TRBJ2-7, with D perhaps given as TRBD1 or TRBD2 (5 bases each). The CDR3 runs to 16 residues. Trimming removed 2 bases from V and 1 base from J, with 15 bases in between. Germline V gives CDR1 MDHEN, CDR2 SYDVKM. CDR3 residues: CASSLPRDGYSYEQYF. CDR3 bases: TGTGCCAGCAGTTTACCCCGGGACGGTTATTCCTACGAGCAGTACTTC.

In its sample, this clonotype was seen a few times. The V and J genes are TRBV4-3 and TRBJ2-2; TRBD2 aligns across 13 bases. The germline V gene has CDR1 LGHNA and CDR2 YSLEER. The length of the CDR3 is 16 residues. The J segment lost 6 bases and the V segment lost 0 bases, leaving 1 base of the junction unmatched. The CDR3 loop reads CASSQEGLAGAGELFF. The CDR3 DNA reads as TGCGCCAGCAGCCAAGAAGGACTAGCGGGAGCCGGGGAGCTGTTTTTT.

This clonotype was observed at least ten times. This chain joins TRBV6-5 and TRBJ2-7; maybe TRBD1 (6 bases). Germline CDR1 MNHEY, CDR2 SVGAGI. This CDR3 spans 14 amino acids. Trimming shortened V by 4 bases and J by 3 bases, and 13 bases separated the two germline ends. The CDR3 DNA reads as TGTGCCAGCAGTTCCGGGACAAGTCACTACGAGCAGTACTTC. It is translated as CASSSGTSHYEQYF.

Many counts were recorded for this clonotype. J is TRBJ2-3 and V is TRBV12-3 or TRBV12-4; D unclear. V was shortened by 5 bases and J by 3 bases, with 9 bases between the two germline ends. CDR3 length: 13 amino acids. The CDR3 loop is CASSIGPTDTQYF. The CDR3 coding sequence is TGTGCCAGCAGTATCGGACCAACAGATACGCAGTATTTT.

CDR3 nucleotide sequence: TGTGCCAGCAGCCAAGCGGATGCCAGCGGGAGTCCCTACGAGCAGTACTTC. Amino acid sequence: CASSQADASGSPYEQYF. The J gene is TRBJ2-7, the V gene TRBV4-2, with TRBD2 matching over 8 bases. The CDR3 covers 17 residues. J lost 2 bases, V lost 1 base, and 10 bases had no gene match. The germline V gene encodes CDR1 LGHNA and CDR2 YNFKEQ.

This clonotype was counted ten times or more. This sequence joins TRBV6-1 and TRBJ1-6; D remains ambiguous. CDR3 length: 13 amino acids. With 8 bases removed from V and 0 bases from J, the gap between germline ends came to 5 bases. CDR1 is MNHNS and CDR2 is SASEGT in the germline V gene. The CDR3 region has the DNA TGTGCCAGCGAGAGCTCCTATAATTCACCCCTCCACTTT. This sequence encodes CASESSYNSPLHF.

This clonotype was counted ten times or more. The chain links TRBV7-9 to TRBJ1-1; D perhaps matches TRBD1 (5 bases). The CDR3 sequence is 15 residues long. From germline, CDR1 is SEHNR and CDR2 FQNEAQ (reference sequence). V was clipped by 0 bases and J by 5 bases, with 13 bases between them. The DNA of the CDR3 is TGTGCCAGCAGCTTAGCGATGACAGCGGGGACTGAAGCTTTCTTT. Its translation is CASSLAMTAGTEAFF. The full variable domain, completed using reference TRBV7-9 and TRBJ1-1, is DTGVSQNPRHKITKRGQNVTFRCDPISEHNRLYWYRQTLGQGPEFLTYFQNEAQLEKSRLLSDRFSAERPKGSFSTLEIQRTEQGDSAMYLCASSLAMTAGTEAFFGQGTRLTVV.

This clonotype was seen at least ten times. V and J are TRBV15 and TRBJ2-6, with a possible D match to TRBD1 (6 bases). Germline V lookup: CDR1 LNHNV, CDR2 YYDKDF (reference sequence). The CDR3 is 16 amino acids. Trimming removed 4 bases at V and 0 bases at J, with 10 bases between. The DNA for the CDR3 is TGTGCCACCAGCAAAGGACAGTTCTCTGGGGCCAACGTCCTGACTTTC. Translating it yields CATSKGQFSGANVLTF.

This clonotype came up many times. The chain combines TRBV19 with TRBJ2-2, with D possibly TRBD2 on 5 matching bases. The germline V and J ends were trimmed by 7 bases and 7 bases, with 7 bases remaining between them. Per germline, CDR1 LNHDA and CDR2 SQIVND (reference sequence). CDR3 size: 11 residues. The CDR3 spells CASTGGGELFF. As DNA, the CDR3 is TGTGCCAGTACCGGAGGCGGGGAGCTGTTTTTT. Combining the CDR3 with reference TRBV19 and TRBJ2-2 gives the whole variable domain DGGITQSPKYLFRKEGQNVTLSCEQNLNHDAMYWYRQDPGQGLRLIYYSQIVNDFQKGDIAEGYSVSREKKESFPLTVTSAQKNPTAFYLCASTGGGELFFGEGSRLTVL.

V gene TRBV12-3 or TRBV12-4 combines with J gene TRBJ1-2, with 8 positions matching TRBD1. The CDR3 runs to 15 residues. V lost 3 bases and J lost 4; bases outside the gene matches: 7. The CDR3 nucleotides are TGTGCCAGCAGTTTCGCCGGGACAGGCGGCTATGGCTACACCTTC. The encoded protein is CASSFAGTGGYGYTF.

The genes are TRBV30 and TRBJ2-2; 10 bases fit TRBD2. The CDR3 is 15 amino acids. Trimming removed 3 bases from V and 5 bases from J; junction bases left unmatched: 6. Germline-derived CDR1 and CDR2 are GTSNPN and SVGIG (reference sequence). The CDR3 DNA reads TGTGCCTGGAGCTTTCTAGCGGGAGTTACCGGGGAGCTGTTTTTT. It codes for CAWSFLAGVTGELFF.

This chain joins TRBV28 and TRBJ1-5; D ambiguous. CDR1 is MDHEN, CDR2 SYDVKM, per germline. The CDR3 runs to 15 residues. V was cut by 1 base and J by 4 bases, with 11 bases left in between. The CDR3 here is CASSLFAGKNQPQHF. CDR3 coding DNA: TGTGCCAGCAGTTTATTTGCGGGAAAAAATCAGCCCCAGCATTTT.

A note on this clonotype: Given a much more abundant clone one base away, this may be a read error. The CDR3 DNA follows: TGTGCCACCAAGGCCTACGAGCAGTACTTC. Translating it yields CATKAYEQYF. J is TRBJ2-7 and V is TRBV19; no definite D call. V lost 10 bases, J lost 2 bases, and 6 bases lay in between. Per germline, CDR1 LNHDA and CDR2 SQIVND (reference sequence). The CDR3 is 10 residues long. Supplemented by reference TRBV19 and TRBJ2-7, the full variable domain reads DGGITQSPKYLFRKEGQNVTLSCEQNLNHDAMYWYRQDPGQGLRLIYYSQIVNDFQKGDIAEGYSVSREKKESFPLTVTSAQKNPTAFYLCATKAYEQYFGPGTRLTVT.

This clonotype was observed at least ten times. In DNA, the CDR3 is TGTGCCAGCAGCTTAAATTTAGAGACCCAGTACTTC. It yields the protein CASSLNLETQYF. The chain carries TRBV7-9 and TRBJ2-5; D remains ambiguous. Germline CDR1 is SEHNR and CDR2 is FQNEAQ (reference sequence). Trimming took off 2 bases at V and 4 bases at J, with 5 bases between the two ends. The CDR3 totals 12 residues.

CDR3 sequence: CSARGTAQYNQPQHF. The DNA of the CDR3 is TGCAGTGCTAGAGGGACAGCCCAGTACAATCAGCCCCAGCATTTT. The J gene is TRBJ1-5, the V gene TRBV20-1; TRBD1 might be the D (6 bases). This CDR3 spans 15 amino acids. From germline, CDR1 is DFQATT and CDR2 SNEGSKA (reference sequence). V lost 1 base and J 3 bases, leaving 13 bases between the germline ends.

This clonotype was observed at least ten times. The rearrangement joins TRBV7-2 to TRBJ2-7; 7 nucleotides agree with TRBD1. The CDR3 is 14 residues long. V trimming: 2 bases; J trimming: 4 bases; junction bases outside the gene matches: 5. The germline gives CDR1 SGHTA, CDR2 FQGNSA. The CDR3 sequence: CASSLPGQHYEQYF. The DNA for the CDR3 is TGTGCCAGCAGCTTACCGGGACAGCATTACGAGCAGTACTTC.

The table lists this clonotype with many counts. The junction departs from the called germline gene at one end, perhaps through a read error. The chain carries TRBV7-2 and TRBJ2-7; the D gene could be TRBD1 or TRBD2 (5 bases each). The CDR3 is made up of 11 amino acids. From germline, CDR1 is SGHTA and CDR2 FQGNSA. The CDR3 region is CASSTTGTPDF. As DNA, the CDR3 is TGTGCCAGCAGCACCACCGGGACGCCTGACTTC.

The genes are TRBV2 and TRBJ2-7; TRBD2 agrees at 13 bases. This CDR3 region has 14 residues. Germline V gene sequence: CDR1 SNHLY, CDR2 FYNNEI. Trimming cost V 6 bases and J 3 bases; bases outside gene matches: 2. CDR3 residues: CASRGLAGDYEQYF. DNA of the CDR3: TGTGCCAGCAGAGGACTAGCGGGGGACTACGAGCAGTACTTC.

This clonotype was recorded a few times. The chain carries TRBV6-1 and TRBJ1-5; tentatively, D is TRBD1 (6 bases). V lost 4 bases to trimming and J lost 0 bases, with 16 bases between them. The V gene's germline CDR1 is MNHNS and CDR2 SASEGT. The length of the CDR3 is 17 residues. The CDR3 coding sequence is TGTGCCAGCAGTGCGGACAGTCTGCCGTATAGCAATCAGCCCCAGCATTTT. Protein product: CASSADSLPYSNQPQHF.

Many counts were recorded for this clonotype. The CDR3 protein is CASSVRGSSYEQYF. The CDR3 nucleotides read TGTGCCAGCAGTGTAAGGGGCAGCTCCTACGAGCAGTACTTC. The chain joins TRBV9 to TRBJ2-7, with a tentative D call TRBD1 (5 bases). The CDR3 runs to 14 residues. Trimming stripped 5 bases from V and 0 bases from J, with 12 bases between. Germline CDR1 and CDR2: SGDLS and YYNGEE.

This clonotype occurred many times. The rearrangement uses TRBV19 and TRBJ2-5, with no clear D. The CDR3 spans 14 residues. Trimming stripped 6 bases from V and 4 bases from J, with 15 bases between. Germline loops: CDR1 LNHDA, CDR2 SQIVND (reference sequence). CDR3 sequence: CASSPGRKGETQYF. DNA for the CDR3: TGTGCCAGTAGCCCGGGCAGAAAAGGAGAGACCCAGTACTTC.

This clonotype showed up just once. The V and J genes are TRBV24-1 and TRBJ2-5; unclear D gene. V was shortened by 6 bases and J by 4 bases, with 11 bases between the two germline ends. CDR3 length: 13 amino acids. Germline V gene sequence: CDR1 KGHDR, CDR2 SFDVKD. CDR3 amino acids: CATSPTNAETQYF. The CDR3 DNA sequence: TGTGCCACCAGTCCTACTAACGCAGAGACCCAGTACTTC.

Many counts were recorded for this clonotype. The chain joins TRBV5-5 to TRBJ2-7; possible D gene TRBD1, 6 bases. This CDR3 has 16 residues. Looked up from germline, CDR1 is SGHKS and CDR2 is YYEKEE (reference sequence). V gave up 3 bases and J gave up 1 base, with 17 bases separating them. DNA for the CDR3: TGTGCCAGCAGCTCGAATTCCCAGGGGTTGTCCTACGAGCAGTACTTC. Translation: CASSSNSQGLSYEQYF. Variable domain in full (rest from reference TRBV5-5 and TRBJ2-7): DAGVTQSPTHLIKTRGQQVTLRCSPISGHKSVSWYQQVLGQGPQFIFQYYEKEERGRGNFPDRFSARQFPNYSSELNVNALLLGDSALYLCASSSNSQGLSYEQYFGPGTRLTVT.